The sequence of this T cell receptor beta chain was determined in a study of cytomegalovirus exposure and HLA in healthy donors. PCR amplification relied on 60 Vbeta primers (plus 13 Jbeta primers). Profiling relied on immunoSEQ multiplex PCR, and the TCRdb table lists in-frame clones only, not all of them. The top ten clones hold 8% to 9% of a sample with 120,000 or so clones, about three fifths of them seen once. CDR1 is MNHNY, CDR2 SVGAGI, per germline (reference sequence). Trimming removed 6 bases from V and 7 bases from J; junction bases left unmatched: 9. The length of the CDR3 is 15 residues. With respect to this clone: The antigen remains undetermined.

Study conclusions and caveats: A cluster of highly shared sequence variants was likely a sequencing artifact.

Sequencing was performed on PBMCs. The chain couples TRBV6-6 to TRBJ2-1; 10 positions agree with TRBD1. The clonotype was recovered from a woman between 40 and 50 years old in good health and CMV-seropositive. This chain's CDR3 is CASRVDGTGVNEQFF. The CDR3, as DNA: TGTGCCAGCAGAGTTGACGGGACAGGGGTAAATGAGCAGTTCTTC.